Each of the 6 T cell receptor beta chains below was sequenced from the same sample in a study of Graves' ophthalmopathy and Graves' hyperthyroidism. Amplification of the TCR beta CDR3 regions used RNA transcripts (as template). An opening RT-PCR round employed HTBI primers and preceded a second-round multiplex PCR. From the multiplex PCR reads, TCRdb called clonotypes with MiXCR, one entry per CDR3 protein. The table shows approximately 500,000 distinct CDR3 sequences, with under 15% occurring only once. The sequenced material came from blood. The receptor source for this set is a woman aged 25 to 39 with Graves' ophthalmopathy.

This clonotype was counted at least ten times. J is TRBJ1-1 and V is TRBV30, with D tentatively TRBD1 (6 bases). The CDR3 has 12 residues. Trimming removed 4 bases at V and 7 bases at J, with 13 bases between. Germline CDR1 is GTSNPN and CDR2 is SVGIG (reference sequence). In DNA, the CDR3 is TGTGCCTGGATATGGGGGGCTGGTGAAGCTTTCTTT. Protein: CAWIWGAGEAFF.

This clonotype has at least ten counts. The rearrangement joins TRBV6-1 to TRBJ2-2; D possibly corresponds to TRBD2 (5 bases). The CDR3 runs to 15 residues. The ends were cut back, 6 bases at V and 2 bases at J, with 13 bases in the middle. Germline assignment: CDR1 MNHNS and CDR2 SASEGT. CDR3 nucleotides: TGTGCCAGCAGAGCGGCTAGCCTTAACACCGGGGAGCTGTTTTTT. This translates into CASRAASLNTGELFF.

In its sample, this clonotype was seen many times. The chain combines TRBV6-1 with TRBJ1-2; D gene ambiguous. Trimming took off 10 bases at V and 0 bases at J, with 12 bases between the two ends. The CDR3 is 13 amino acids. Germline CDR1 reads MNHNS; CDR2 reads SASEGT. In DNA form, the CDR3 reads TGTGCCACCGGTGGTGACTCTAACTATGGCTACACCTTC. Encoded protein: CATGGDSNYGYTF.

This clonotype was seen a single time. V is TRBV6-5 and J is TRBJ1-5; no clear D. Germline CDR1 and CDR2: MNHEY and SVGAGI. Trimming left V 1 base short and J 7 bases short, with 11 bases between. The CDR3 has 14 residues. In DNA, the CDR3 is TGTGCCAGCAGTTACTTGGGGTCTGCCCAGCCCCAGCATTTT. Translation: CASSYLGSAQPQHF.

J is TRBJ1-1 and V is TRBV7-2; the D is unclear. The CDR3 covers 13 residues. The V end lost 5 bases, the J end lost 8 bases, and 15 bases lay between the germline ends. CDR1 and CDR2 (germline): SGHTA, FQGNSA. CDR3 in amino acids: CASSARGGLEAFF. The CDR3 DNA follows: TGTGCCAGCAGCGCCAGAGGTGGGCTAGAAGCTTTCTTT.

This clonotype was recorded many times. The rearrangement joins TRBV11-2 to TRBJ2-5; TRBD2 might be the D (6 bases). The germline V gene has CDR1 SGHAT and CDR2 FQNNGV. The CDR3 runs to 17 residues. V was pared by 1 base and J by 2 bases, with 17 bases between. This CDR3 reads CASSLVGGGKSQETQYF. In nucleotides, the CDR3 is TGTGCCAGCAGCTTAGTGGGTGGCGGGAAGTCACAAGAGACCCAGTACTTC.